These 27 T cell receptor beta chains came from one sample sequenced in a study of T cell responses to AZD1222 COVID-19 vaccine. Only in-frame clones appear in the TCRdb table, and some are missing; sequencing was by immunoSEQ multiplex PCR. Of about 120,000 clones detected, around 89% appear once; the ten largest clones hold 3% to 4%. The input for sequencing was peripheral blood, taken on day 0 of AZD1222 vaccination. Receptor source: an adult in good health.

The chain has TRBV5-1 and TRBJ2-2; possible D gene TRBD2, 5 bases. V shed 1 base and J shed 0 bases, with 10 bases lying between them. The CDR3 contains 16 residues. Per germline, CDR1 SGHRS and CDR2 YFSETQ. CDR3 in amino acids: CASSLQPAANTGELFF. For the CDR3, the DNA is TGCGCCAGCAGCTTGCAGCCAGCGGCGAACACCGGGGAGCTGTTTTTT. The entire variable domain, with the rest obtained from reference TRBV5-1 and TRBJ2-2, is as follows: KAGVTQTPRYLIKTRGQQVTLSCSPISGHRSVSWYQQTPGQGLQFLFEYFSETQRNKGNFPGRFSGRQFSNSRSEMNVSTLELGDSALYLCASSLQPAANTGELFFGEGSRLTVL.

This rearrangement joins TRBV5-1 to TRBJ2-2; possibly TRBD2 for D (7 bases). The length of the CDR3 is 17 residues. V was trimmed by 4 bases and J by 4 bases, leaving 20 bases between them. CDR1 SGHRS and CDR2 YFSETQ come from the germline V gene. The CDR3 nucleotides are TGCGCCAGCAGCCCGGTGACGGGGGGCACCGGCACCGGGGAGCTGTTTTTT. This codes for CASSPVTGGTGTGELFF.

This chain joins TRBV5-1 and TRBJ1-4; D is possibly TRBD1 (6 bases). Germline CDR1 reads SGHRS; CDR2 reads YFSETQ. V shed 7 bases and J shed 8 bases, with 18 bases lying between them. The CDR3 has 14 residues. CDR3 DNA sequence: TGCGCCAGCGCGCCTACAGGGTCCCAGGAAAAACTGTTTTTT. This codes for CASAPTGSQEKLFF.

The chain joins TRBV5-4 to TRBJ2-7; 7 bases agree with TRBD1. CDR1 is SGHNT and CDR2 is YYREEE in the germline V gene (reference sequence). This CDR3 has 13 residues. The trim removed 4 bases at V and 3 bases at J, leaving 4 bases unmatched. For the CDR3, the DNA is TGTGCCAGCAGCCTAGGACAGGACTACGAGCAGTACTTC. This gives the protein CASSLGQDYEQYF.

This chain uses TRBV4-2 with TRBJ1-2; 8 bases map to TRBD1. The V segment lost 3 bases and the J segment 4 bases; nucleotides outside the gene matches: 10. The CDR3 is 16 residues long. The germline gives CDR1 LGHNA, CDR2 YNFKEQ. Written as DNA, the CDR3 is TGTGCCAGCAGCCAGGGAACCACAGGGGGTAGCTATGGCTACACCTTC. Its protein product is CASSQGTTGGSYGYTF.

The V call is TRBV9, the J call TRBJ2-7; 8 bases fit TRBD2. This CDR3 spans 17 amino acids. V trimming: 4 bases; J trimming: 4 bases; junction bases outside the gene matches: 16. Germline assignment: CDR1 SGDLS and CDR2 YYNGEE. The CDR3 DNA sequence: TGTGCCAGCAGCTCGCACCTTTCCGGGACTAGAATTTACGAGCAGTACTTC. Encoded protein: CASSSHLSGTRIYEQYF.

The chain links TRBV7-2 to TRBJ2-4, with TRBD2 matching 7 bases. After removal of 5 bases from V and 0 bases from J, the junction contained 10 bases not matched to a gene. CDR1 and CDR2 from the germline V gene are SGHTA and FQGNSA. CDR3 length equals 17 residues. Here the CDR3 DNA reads TGTGCCAGCAGCACCCCGGGACTACTCATAGCCAAAAACATTCAGTACTTC. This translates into CASSTPGLLIAKNIQYF.

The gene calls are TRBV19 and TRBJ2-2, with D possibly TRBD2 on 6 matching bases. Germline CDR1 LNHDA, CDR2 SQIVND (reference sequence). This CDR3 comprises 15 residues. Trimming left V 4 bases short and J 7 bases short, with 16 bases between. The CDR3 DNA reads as TGTGCCAGTAGTAGACGACTAGTCCAAGGCGGGGAGCTGTTTTTT. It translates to CASSRRLVQGGELFF.

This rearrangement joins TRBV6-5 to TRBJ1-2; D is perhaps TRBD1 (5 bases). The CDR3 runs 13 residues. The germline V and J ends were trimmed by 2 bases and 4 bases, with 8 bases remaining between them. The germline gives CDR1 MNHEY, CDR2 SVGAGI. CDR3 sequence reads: CASSYGASYGYTF. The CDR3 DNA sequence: TGTGCCAGCAGTTACGGGGCCTCCTATGGCTACACCTTC.

CDR3 sequence reads: CASGQVYGYTF. CDR3 nucleotide sequence: TGTGCCAGTGGACAGGTCTATGGCTACACCTTC. The V call is TRBV19, the J call TRBJ1-2; 7 positions agree with TRBD1. The J segment lost 4 bases and the V segment lost 8 bases, leaving 1 base of the junction unmatched. Germline-derived CDR1 and CDR2 are LNHDA and SQIVND (reference sequence). The CDR3 spans 11 residues.

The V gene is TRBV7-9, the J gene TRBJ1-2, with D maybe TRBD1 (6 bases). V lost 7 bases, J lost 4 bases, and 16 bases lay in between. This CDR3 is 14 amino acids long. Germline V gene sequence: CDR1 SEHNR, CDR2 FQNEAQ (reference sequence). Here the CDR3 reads CASIHPTGPYGYTF. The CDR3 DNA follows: TGTGCCAGCATCCACCCGACAGGTCCCTATGGCTACACCTTC.

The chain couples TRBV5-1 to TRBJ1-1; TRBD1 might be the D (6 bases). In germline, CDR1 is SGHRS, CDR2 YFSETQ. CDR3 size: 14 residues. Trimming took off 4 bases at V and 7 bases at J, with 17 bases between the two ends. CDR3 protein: CASSPNTGRGEAFF. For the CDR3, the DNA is TGCGCCAGCAGCCCAAATACAGGGAGAGGTGAAGCTTTCTTT.

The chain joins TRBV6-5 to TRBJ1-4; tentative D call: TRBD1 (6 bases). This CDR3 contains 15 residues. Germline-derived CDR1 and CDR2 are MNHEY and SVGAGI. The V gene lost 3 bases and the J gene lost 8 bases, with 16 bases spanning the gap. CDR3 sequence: CASSYSSGDGEKLFF. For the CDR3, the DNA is TGTGCCAGCAGTTATTCTTCAGGGGATGGGGAAAAACTGTTTTTT.

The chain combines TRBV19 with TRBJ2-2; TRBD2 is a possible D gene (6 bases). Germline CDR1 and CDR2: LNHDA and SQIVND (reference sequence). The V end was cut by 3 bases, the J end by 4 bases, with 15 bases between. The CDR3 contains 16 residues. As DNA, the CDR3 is TGTGCCAGTAGTATTCAAGGCGGGGCGGGCACCGGGGAGCTGTTTTTT. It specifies CASSIQGGAGTGELFF.

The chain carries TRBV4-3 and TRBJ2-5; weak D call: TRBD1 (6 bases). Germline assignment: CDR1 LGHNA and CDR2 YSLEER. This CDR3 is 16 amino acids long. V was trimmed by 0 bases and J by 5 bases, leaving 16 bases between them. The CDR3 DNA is TGCGCCAGCAGCCAAGATTCCCGGACAGTAGGGGAGACCCAGTACTTC. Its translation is CASSQDSRTVGETQYF.

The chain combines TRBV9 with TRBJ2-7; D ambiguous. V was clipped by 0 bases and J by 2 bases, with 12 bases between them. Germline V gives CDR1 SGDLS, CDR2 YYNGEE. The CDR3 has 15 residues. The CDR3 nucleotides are TGTGCCAGCAGCGTAGGGGTGCGGAGCGCCTACGAGCAGTACTTC. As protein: CASSVGVRSAYEQYF.

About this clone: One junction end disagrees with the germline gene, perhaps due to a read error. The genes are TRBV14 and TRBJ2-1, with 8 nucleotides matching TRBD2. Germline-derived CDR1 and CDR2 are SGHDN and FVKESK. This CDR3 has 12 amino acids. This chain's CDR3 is CASSRITGGPLF. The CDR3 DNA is TGTGCCAGCAGCCGAATAACGGGAGGGCCTCTCTTC.

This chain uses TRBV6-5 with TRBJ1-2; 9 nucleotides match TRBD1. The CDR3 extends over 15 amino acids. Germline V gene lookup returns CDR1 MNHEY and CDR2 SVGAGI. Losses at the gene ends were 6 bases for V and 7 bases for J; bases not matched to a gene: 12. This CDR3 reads CASSSTGGVVRGYTF. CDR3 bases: TGTGCCAGCAGCTCCACAGGGGGCGTGGTTCGTGGCTACACCTTC.

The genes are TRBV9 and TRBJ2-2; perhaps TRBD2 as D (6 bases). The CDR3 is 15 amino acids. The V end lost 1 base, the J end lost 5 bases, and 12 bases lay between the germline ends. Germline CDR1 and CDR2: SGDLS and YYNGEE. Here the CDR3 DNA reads TGTGCCAGCAGCGTACTGGGCGGGGAGACCGGGGAGCTGTTTTTT. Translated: CASSVLGGETGELFF.

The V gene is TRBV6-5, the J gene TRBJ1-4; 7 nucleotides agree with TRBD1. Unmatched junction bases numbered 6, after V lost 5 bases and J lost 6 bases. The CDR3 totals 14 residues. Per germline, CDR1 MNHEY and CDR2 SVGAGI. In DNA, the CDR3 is TGTGCCAGCAGTAACCGGGACAGCTATGAAAAACTGTTTTTT. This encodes CASSNRDSYEKLFF.

The CDR3 reads CASSAGAGRMNTEAFF. In nucleotides, the CDR3 is TGTGCCAGCAGTGCAGGGGCAGGGAGGATGAACACTGAAGCTTTCTTT. The V call is TRBV25-1, the J call TRBJ1-1; D might be TRBD1 (6 bases). In germline, CDR1 is MGHDK, CDR2 SYGVNS. V was cut by 4 bases and J by 0 bases, with 15 bases left in between. This CDR3 is 16 amino acids long.

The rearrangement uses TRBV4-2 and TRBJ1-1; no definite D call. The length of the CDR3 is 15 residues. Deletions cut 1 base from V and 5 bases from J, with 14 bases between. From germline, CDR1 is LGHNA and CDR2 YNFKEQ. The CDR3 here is CASSQGEGRGTEAFF. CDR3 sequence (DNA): TGTGCCAGCAGCCAAGGTGAGGGCCGAGGAACTGAAGCTTTCTTT.

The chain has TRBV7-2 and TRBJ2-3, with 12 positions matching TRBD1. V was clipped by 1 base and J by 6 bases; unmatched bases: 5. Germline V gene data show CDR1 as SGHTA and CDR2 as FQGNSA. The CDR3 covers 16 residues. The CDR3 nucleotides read TGTGCCAGCAGCTTAGGGGGACAGGGGGCAGGGGATACGCAGTATTTT. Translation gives CASSLGGQGAGDTQYF.

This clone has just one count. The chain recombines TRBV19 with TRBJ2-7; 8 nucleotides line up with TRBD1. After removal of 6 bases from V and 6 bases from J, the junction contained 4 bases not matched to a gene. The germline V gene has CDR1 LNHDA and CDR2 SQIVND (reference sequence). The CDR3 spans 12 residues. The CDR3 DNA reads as TGTGCCAGTAGACATGACAGGGGCGAGCAGTACTTC. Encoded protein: CASRHDRGEQYF.

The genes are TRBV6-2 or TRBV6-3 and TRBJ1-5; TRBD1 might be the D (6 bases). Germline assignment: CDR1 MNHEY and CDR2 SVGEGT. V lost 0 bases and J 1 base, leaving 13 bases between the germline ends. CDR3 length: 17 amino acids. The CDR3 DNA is TGTGCCAGCAGTTACTCGCTTGCAGGGGCCAGCAATCAGCCCCAGCATTTT. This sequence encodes CASSYSLAGASNQPQHF.

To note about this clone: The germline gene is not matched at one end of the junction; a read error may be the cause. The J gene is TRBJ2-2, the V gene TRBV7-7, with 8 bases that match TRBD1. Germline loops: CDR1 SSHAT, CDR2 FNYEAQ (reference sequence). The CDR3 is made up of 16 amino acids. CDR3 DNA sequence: TGTGCTAGCAGCTCGGCCGGGACAGGGAACACCGGGGAGCTGTTTTTT. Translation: CASSSAGTGNTGELFF.

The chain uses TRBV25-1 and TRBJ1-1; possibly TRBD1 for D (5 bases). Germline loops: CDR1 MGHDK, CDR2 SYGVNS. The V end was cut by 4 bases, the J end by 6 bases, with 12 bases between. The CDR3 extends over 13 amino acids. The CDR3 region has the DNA TGTGCCAGCAGTGGTTTATGGGGCGCTGAAGCTTTCTTT. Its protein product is CASSGLWGAEAFF.